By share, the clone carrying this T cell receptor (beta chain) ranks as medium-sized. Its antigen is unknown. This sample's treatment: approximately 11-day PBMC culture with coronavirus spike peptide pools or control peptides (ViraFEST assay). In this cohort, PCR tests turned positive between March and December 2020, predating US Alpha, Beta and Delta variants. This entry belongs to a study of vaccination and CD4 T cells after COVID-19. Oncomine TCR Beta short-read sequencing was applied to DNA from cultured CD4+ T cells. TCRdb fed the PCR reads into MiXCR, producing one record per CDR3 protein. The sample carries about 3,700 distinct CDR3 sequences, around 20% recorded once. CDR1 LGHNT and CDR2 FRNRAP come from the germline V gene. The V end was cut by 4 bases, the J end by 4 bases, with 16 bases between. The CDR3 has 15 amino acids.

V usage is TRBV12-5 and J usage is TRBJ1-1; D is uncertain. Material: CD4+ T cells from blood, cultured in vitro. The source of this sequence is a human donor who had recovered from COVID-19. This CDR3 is CASGSGRGTGTEAFF. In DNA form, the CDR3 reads TGTGCTAGTGGTTCTGGTCGGGGAACGGGCACTGAAGCTTTCTTT.